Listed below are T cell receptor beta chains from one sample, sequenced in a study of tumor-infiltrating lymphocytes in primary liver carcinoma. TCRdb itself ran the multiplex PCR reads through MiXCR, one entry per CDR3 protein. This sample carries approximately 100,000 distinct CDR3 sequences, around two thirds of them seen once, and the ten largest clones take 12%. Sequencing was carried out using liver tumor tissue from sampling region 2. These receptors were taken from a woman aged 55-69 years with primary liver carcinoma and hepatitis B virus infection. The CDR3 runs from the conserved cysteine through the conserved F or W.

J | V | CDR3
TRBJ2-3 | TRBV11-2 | CASSHRQGSSTDTQYF
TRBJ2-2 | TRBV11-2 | CASSLDRTGKLFF
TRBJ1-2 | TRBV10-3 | CAIGESEGYTF
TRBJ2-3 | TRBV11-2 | CASSRDRADTQYF
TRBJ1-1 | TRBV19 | CAGHTDRASTEAFF
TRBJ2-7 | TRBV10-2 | CATYRGSEQYF
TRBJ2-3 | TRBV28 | CASGDWREVADTQYF
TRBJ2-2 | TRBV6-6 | CASSSKGLAGTGELFF
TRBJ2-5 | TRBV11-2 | CASSSRTREGETQYF
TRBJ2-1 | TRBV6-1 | CASLSSPDRHWNEQSF
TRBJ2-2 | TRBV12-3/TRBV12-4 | CAGSSIGVGNTGELFF
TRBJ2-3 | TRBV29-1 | CSAAGTGLAETQYF
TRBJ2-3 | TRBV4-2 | CASSQVSGTDTQYF
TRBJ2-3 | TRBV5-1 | CTSSLSTSGTDTQYF
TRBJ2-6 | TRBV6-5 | CASKPGQGHSGANVLTF
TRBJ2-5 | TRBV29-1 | CSVKYLETQYF
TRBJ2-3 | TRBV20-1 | CSATTVFGQGATDTQYF
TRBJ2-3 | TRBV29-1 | CSVVGGRAIDTPYF
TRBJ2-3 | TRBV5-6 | CVSSGRSGSFRTDTQYF
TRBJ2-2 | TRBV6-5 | CASNEIPDSTGELFF
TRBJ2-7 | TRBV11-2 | CASSLQGLGEQYF
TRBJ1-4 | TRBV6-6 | CASSYGRGRTNEKLFF
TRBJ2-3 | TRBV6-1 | CASSRERVTDTQYF
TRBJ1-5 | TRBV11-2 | CASSLGRYKPQNF
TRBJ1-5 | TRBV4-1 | CASSITPRGQPQHF
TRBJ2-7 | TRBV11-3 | CASSFSPQDAYEQYF
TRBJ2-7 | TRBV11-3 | CASNLAGSHGFYEQYF
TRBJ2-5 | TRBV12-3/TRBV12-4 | CVSPLKAGAGRTETQHF
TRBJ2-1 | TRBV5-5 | CAISSDDYNEEFF